These 32 T cell receptor beta chains originate from one sample sequenced in a study of blood T cell repertoires in COVID-19. Method: immunoSEQ multiplex PCR; TCRdb's copy keeps in-frame clones and lacks some. The table has 150,000 to 200,000 clones, 80% to 85% seen once. The sequencing sample was made of PBMCs or T cells enriched from blood (not recorded which). The receptors were gathered from a man aged 35-49 years who had recovered from COVID-19.

This clone was recorded once. The V gene is TRBV6-5, the J gene TRBJ1-2; 8 bases agree with TRBD1. V gave up 2 bases and J gave up 4 bases; unmatched junction bases: 6. This CDR3 contains 15 residues. Germline assignment: CDR1 MNHEY and CDR2 SVGAGI. The DNA for the CDR3 is TGTGCCAGCAGTTACGACAGGGGCCACGGCTATGGCTACACCTTC. Its translation: CASSYDRGHGYGYTF.

J is TRBJ2-7 and V is TRBV6-1; 9 nucleotides align to TRBD2. The V gene's germline CDR1 is MNHNS and CDR2 SASEGT. V shed 6 bases and J 4 bases; nucleotides not matched to a gene: 10. The CDR3 runs 15 residues. CDR3 sequence: CASRQTAGGLYEQYF. The DNA of the CDR3 is TGTGCCAGCAGGCAAACGGCGGGGGGGCTATACGAGCAGTACTTC.

This clone was seen once. The chain combines TRBV21-1 with TRBJ2-1; the table's D gene call, TRBD1, was not cross checked with the DNA. TRBV21-1 is flagged as a pseudogene. There are 18 residues in the CDR3. CDR3 sequence reads: CASNSGTASPRSYNEQFF. The DNA of the CDR3 is TGTGCCAGCAACTCCGGGACAGCTTCACCCCGCTCCTACAATGAGCAGTTCTTC.

The chain uses TRBV9 and TRBJ2-3, with 7 bases lining up with TRBD2. The V segment lost 3 bases and the J segment 6 bases; nucleotides outside the gene matches: 10. CDR1 SGDLS and CDR2 YYNGEE come from the germline V gene. This CDR3 spans 15 amino acids. CDR3 in DNA: TGTGCCAGCAGCGGAACTAGCGCCAGGGCTGATACGCAGTATTTT. Its protein is CASSGTSARADTQYF.

The chain uses TRBV6-6 and TRBJ2-5; D remains ambiguous. This CDR3 has 12 residues. From germline, CDR1 is MNHNY and CDR2 SVGAGI (reference sequence). V was cut by 6 bases and J by 0 bases, with 5 bases left in between. The CDR3 DNA sequence: TGTGCCAGCAGCAATTACCAAGAGACCCAGTACTTC. Translating gives CASSNYQETQYF.

The genes are TRBV15 and TRBJ1-3; TRBD1 matches 10 bases. The CDR3 covers 16 residues. Trimming cost V 3 bases and J 2 bases; bases outside gene matches: 4. Germline V CDR1 and CDR2: LNHNV, YYDKDF (reference sequence). In DNA form, the CDR3 reads TGTGCCACCAGCAGGGGGACAGGGGCGGCTGGAAACACCATATATTTT. Its translation: CATSRGTGAAGNTIYF.

The chain has TRBV7-9 and TRBJ1-1; TRBD1 is a possible D gene (5 bases). Trimming left V 4 bases short and J 4 bases short, with 13 bases between. CDR1 is SEHNR, CDR2 FQNEAQ, per germline (reference sequence). This CDR3 is 14 amino acids long. Here the CDR3 reads CASSSAGLSTEAFF. For the CDR3, the DNA is TGTGCCAGCAGCTCCGCAGGGTTAAGCACTGAAGCTTTCTTT.

This chain links TRBV18 with TRBJ2-2; D unclear. The CDR3 is 14 residues long. Trimming removed 8 bases at V and 0 bases at J, with 10 bases between. In germline, CDR1 is KGHSH, CDR2 LQKENI. The CDR3 here is CASTPTANTGELFF. The CDR3 region has the DNA TGTGCCAGCACGCCAACGGCGAACACCGGGGAGCTGTTTTTT.

A few counts support this clone. The J gene is TRBJ2-2, the V gene TRBV9; D unclear. This CDR3 has 13 residues. Looked up from germline, CDR1 is SGDLS and CDR2 is YYNGEE. Trimming removed 3 bases from V and 4 bases from J, with 7 bases in between. The chain's CDR3 is CASSETGTGELFF. The CDR3 nucleotides read TGTGCCAGCAGCGAGACGGGCACCGGGGAGCTGTTTTTT. The variable domain in full, completed from reference TRBV9 and TRBJ2-2, reads DSGVTQTPKHLITATGQRVTLRCSPRSGDLSVYWYQQSLDQGLQFLIQYYNGEERAKGNILERFSAQQFPDLHSELNLSSLELGDSALYFCASSETGTGELFFGEGSRLTVL.

This chain links TRBV10-3 with TRBJ1-2, with 9 bases identical to TRBD1. V lost 0 bases to trimming and J lost 6 bases; unmatched junction nucleotides: 2. Germline CDR1 and CDR2: ENHRY and SYGVKD. The CDR3 sequence is 14 residues long. The CDR3 nucleotides read TGTGCCATCAGTGAGTCGCGGACAGGGGATGGCTACACCTTC. It yields the protein CAISESRTGDGYTF.

The CDR3 here is CASSPPGLAGLIEETQYF. CDR3 DNA sequence: TGTGCCAGCTCACCACCGGGACTAGCGGGCCTTATCGAAGAGACCCAGTACTTC. The chain carries TRBV18 and TRBJ2-5; 12 bases line up with TRBD2. This CDR3 comprises 18 residues. Trimming took 0 bases from V and 3 from J; bases not matched to a gene: 8. Germline V CDR1 and CDR2: KGHSH, LQKENI.

The J gene is TRBJ2-4, the V gene TRBV21-1; the D segment call TRBD2 is taken from the table without a DNA check. TRBV21-1 is listed as a pseudogene. The CDR3 contains 14 residues. The CDR3 coding sequence is TGTGCCAGCAGCAAAGTGCCGGGGGGTAACATTCAGTACTTC. Its translation is CASSKVPGGNIQYF.

The chain combines TRBV2 with TRBJ2-7; 8 nucleotides match TRBD1. The germline V gene encodes CDR1 SNHLY and CDR2 FYNNEI. The CDR3 has 15 amino acids. The V segment lost 6 bases and the J segment 6 bases; nucleotides outside the gene matches: 13. The CDR3 DNA follows: TGTGCCAGCAGACCTCCGGGACAGGTCGGGGGCGAGCAGTACTTC. Its protein is CASRPPGQVGGEQYF.

The V and J genes are TRBV4-3 and TRBJ2-1, with a possible D match to TRBD2 (6 bases). Germline CDR1 LGHNA, CDR2 YSLEER. The CDR3 contains 16 residues. The ends were cut back, 1 base at V and 5 bases at J, with 15 bases in the middle. The CDR3 region is CASSQGEVWGDNEQFF. The CDR3 bases are TGCGCCAGCAGCCAAGGGGAGGTATGGGGGGACAATGAGCAGTTCTTC.

The V call is TRBV28, the J call TRBJ1-6, with 7 positions matching TRBD1. The germline V gene encodes CDR1 MDHEN and CDR2 SYDVKM. Germline trimming cut 5 bases from V and 13 bases from J; bases unmatched to any gene: 17. CDR3 size: 16 residues. Written as DNA, the CDR3 is TGTGCCAGCAGTCCCTCGACAGGGTATTCACAATCGCCCCTCCACTTT. This encodes CASSPSTGYSQSPLHF.

The chain recombines TRBV5-5 with TRBJ1-3; D gene ambiguous. CDR1 and CDR2 (germline): SGHKS, YYEKEE (reference sequence). The V gene lost 0 bases and the J gene lost 0 bases, with 13 bases spanning the gap. The CDR3 extends over 17 amino acids. The CDR3 nucleotides read TGTGCCAGCAGCTTGGACGACACCCCGGACTCTGGAAACACCATATATTTT. This sequence encodes CASSLDDTPDSGNTIYF.

The rearrangement links TRBV3-1 (or the pseudogene TRBV3-2) to TRBJ1-1; D unclear. CDR3 length: 15 amino acids. The V gene's germline CDR1 is LGHDT and CDR2 YNNKEL (reference sequence). V lost 4 bases and J 1 base, leaving 13 bases between the germline ends. This chain's CDR3 is CASSPTGVTNTEAFF. The CDR3 bases are TGTGCCAGCAGCCCCACCGGGGTTACGAACACTGAAGCTTTCTTT.

This chain uses TRBV5-1 with TRBJ1-4, with TRBD1 as a possible D gene (6 bases). The CDR3 has 14 amino acids. The V end lost 3 bases, the J end lost 4 bases, and 10 bases lay between the germline ends. Germline V gene lookup returns CDR1 SGHRS and CDR2 YFSETQ. Written as DNA, the CDR3 is TGCGCCAGCAGCTCGGGACACCTTAATGAAAAACTGTTTTTT. Amino acid sequence: CASSSGHLNEKLFF.

The genes are TRBV19 and TRBJ1-5; 9 bases are shared with TRBD1. The V gene's germline CDR1 is LNHDA and CDR2 SQIVND (reference sequence). V dropped 7 bases and J dropped 6; count of bases not matched to a gene: 7. The CDR3 totals 14 residues. The CDR3 DNA follows: TGTGCCAGTACCCTCACAGGGGGCGGTCAGCCCCAGCATTTT. Amino acid sequence: CASTLTGGGQPQHF.

J is TRBJ1-2 and V is TRBV5-5; no clear D gene. The CDR3 runs to 14 residues. V shed 0 bases and J shed 4 bases, with 10 bases lying between them. The germline V gene encodes CDR1 SGHKS and CDR2 YYEKEE (reference sequence). CDR3 region: CASSLGETLYGYTF. The CDR3 nucleotides are TGTGCCAGCAGCTTGGGTGAGACTCTCTATGGCTACACCTTC.

The V call is TRBV7-9, the J call TRBJ1-6, with 8 bases fitting TRBD1. Trimming cost V 5 bases and J 0 bases; bases outside gene matches: 9. CDR1 and CDR2 (germline): SEHNR, FQNEAQ (reference sequence). CDR3 length equals 18 residues. The CDR3 loop is CASSPGQGATSYNSPLHF. The CDR3 region has the DNA TGTGCCAGCAGCCCCGGACAGGGCGCAACCTCCTATAATTCACCCCTCCACTTT.

The chain couples TRBV28 to TRBJ2-7; tentatively, D is TRBD1 (6 bases). Germline V gene sequence: CDR1 MDHEN, CDR2 SYDVKM. CDR3 length: 14 residues. Trimming stripped 7 bases from V and 4 bases from J, with 17 bases between. Written as DNA, the CDR3 is TGTGCCAGCATTGGGGGCCCTGCTGGTTACGAGCAGTACTTC. The encoded protein is CASIGGPAGYEQYF.

V is TRBV19 and J is TRBJ1-1; D might be TRBD1 (6 bases). This CDR3 has 13 amino acids. CDR1 LNHDA and CDR2 SQIVND come from the germline V gene (reference sequence). The V gene lost 3 bases and the J gene lost 3 bases, with 8 bases spanning the gap. The CDR3 is CASSIKGDTEAFF. CDR3 sequence (DNA): TGTGCCAGTAGTATCAAGGGGGACACTGAAGCTTTCTTT.

This chain links TRBV9 with TRBJ2-5; weak D call: TRBD1 (5 bases). The CDR3 loop spans 16 amino acids. In germline, CDR1 is SGDLS, CDR2 YYNGEE. The CDR3 loop is CAHPADRIHSRETQYF. As DNA, the CDR3 is TGTGCGCACCCAGCCGACAGAATTCATTCCAGAGAGACCCAGTACTTC.

This clone was counted only a few times. The chain recombines TRBV10-3 with TRBJ2-3; 8 nucleotides match TRBD2. Trimming at V came to 8 bases and at J to 7 bases, leaving 11 bases not matched to a gene. The germline V gene has CDR1 ENHRY and CDR2 SYGVKD. The CDR3 consists of 14 residues. The CDR3 sequence is CAIFAGGTLNTQYF. For the CDR3, the DNA is TGTGCCATCTTTGCGGGGGGTACACTGAATACGCAGTATTTT.

The chain is built from TRBV5-1 and TRBJ2-5; 8 bases are shared with TRBD1. Germline CDR1 SGHRS, CDR2 YFSETQ. CDR3 length equals 17 residues. V was pared by 3 bases and J by 1 base, with 11 bases of the junction left unmatched. CDR3 nucleotides: TGCGCCAGCAGCTGGCCGCCGGGACAGGCACTCCAAGAGACCCAGTACTTC. Its protein is CASSWPPGQALQETQYF.

This clone has a handful of counts. V usage is TRBV6-5 and J usage is TRBJ2-1; 8 bases are shared with TRBD2. With V trimmed by 4 bases and J by 6 bases, 11 bases remained unmatched. Germline CDR1 and CDR2: MNHEY and SVGAGI. This CDR3 is 16 amino acids long. CDR3 protein: CASSSLSGGAVNEQFF. As DNA, the CDR3 is TGTGCCAGCAGTTCTCTAAGCGGGGGCGCGGTCAATGAGCAGTTCTTC.

The V call is TRBV18, the J call TRBJ1-4; 7 bases line up with TRBD1. The germline gives CDR1 KGHSH, CDR2 LQKENI. The V gene end was trimmed by 3 bases and the J gene end by 5 bases; junction bases not matched to a gene: 6. This CDR3 comprises 15 residues. DNA for the CDR3: TGTGCCAGCTCACCTTCGGACAGGATAAATGAAAAACTGTTTTTT. It is translated as CASSPSDRINEKLFF. Based on the CDR3 plus reference TRBV18 and TRBJ1-4, the full variable domain is NAGVMQNPRHLVRRRGQEARLRCSPMKGHSHVYWYRQLPEEGLKFMVYLQKENIIDESGMPKERFSAEFPKEGPSILRIQQVVRGDSAAYFCASSPSDRINEKLFFGSGTQLSVL.

CDR3 sequence reads: CASSARTGQETQYF. The CDR3 DNA sequence: TGTGCCAGCTCAGCCCGGACAGGCCAAGAGACCCAGTACTTC. This chain uses TRBV18 with TRBJ2-5; 7 bases are shared with TRBD1. V gave up 5 bases and J gave up 1 base; unmatched junction bases: 4. CDR3 length: 14 amino acids. CDR1 KGHSH and CDR2 LQKENI come from the germline V gene.

The chain employs TRBV7-8 and TRBJ1-6; D ambiguous. This CDR3 has 16 residues. Germline CDR1 and CDR2: SGHVS and FQNEAQ. Trimming stripped 3 bases from V and 7 bases from J, with 16 bases between. CDR3 protein: CASSFNYSPLNSPLHF. The DNA of the CDR3 is TGTGCCAGCAGCTTTAACTACTCCCCCCTAAATTCACCCCTCCACTTT.

The chain carries TRBV6-6 and TRBJ1-4; unclear D gene. CDR1 and CDR2 from the germline V gene are MNHNY and SVGAGI (reference sequence). The ends were cut back, 11 bases at V and 0 bases at J, with 7 bases in the middle. This CDR3 has 12 amino acids. The CDR3 DNA sequence: TGTGCCTCGAGGGCAACTAATGAAAAACTGTTTTTT. Protein product: CASRATNEKLFF.

This sequence joins TRBV5-6 and TRBJ1-1, with D possibly TRBD1 on 6 matching bases. The CDR3 runs to 14 residues. Germline lookup yields CDR1 SGHDT and CDR2 YYEEEE. Trimming left V 5 bases short and J 5 bases short, with 16 bases between. This CDR3 reads CASRTQGIGTEAFF. The DNA for the CDR3 is TGTGCCAGCAGGACACAGGGCATTGGGACTGAAGCTTTCTTT.